The count of the clone carrying this TCR beta chain is one. The antigen is undetermined. These data are taken from a study of cytomegalovirus exposure and HLA in healthy donors. The study's findings and limits: According to a subsequent analysis, TCR clusters from the first cohort were inclined to appear together in the roughly 120 validation repertoires.

TCRdb's table, derived via immunoSEQ multiplex PCR, lists solely in-frame clones and lacks some. The sample consists of about 79,000 clones, roughly 93% of them appearing once. The clonotype originates from a woman in her 30s in good health and CMV-seronegative. Source material: PBMCs.

In nucleotides, the CDR3 is TGTGCCAGCAGCTTAGATTTCAAGGCGGCAACTAATGAAAAACTGTTTTTT. Its translation is CASSLDFKAATNEKLFF. V gene TRBV7-2 combines with J gene TRBJ1-4; D is unclear. V shed 1 base and J shed 0 bases, with 12 bases lying between them. Germline CDR1 SGHTA, CDR2 FQGNSA. CDR3 length equals 17 residues. Looking up the rest from reference TRBV7-2 and TRBJ1-4 gives the full variable domain: GAGVSQSPSNKVTEKGKDVELRCDPISGHTALYWYRQSLGQGLEFLIYFQGNSAPDKSGLPSDRFSAERTGGSVSTLTIQRTQQEDSAVYLCASSLDFKAATNEKLFFGSGTQLSVL.